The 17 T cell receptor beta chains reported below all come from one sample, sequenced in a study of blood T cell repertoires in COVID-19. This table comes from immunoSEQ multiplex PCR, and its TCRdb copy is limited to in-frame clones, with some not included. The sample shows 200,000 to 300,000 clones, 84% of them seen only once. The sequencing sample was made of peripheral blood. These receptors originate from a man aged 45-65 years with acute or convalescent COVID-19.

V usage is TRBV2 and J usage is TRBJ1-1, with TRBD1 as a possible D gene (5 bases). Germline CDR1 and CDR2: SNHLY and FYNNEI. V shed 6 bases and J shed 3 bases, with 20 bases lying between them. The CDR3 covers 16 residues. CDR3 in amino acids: CASSPTDMGYHTEAFF. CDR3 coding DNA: TGTGCCAGCAGCCCCACGGACATGGGCTATCACACTGAAGCTTTCTTT.

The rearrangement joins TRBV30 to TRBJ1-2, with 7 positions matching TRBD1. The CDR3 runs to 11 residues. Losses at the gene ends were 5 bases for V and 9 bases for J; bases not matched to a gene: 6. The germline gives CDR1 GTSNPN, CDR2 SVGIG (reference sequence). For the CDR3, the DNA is TGTGCCTGGGGGGAGACAGGGAGCTACACCTTC. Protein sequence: CAWGETGSYTF.

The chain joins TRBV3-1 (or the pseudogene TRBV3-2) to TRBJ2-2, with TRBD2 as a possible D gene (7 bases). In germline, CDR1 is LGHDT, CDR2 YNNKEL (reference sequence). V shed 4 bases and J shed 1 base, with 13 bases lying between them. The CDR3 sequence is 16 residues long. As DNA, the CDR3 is TGTGCCAGCAGCCGAGGGGGGGCTTTGAACACCGGGGAGCTGTTTTTT. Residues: CASSRGGALNTGELFF.

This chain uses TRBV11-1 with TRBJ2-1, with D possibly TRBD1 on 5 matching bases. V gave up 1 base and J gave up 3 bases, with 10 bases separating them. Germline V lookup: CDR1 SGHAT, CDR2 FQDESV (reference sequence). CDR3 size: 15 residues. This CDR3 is CASSLEGNSYNEQFF. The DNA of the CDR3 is TGTGCCAGCAGCTTAGAGGGGAACAGCTACAATGAGCAGTTCTTC.

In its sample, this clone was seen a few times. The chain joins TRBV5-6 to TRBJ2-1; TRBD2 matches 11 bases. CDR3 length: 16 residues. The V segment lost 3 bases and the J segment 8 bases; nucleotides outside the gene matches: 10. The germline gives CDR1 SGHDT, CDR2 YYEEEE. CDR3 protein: CASSYTSGGLSDEQFF. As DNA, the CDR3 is TGTGCCAGCAGCTACACTAGCGGGGGCTTGAGCGATGAGCAGTTCTTC.

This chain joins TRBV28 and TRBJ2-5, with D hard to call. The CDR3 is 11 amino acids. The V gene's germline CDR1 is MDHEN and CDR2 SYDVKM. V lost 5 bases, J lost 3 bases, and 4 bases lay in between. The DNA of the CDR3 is TGTGCCAGCAGTCTTAAAGAGACCCAGTACTTC. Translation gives CASSLKETQYF.

CDR3 sequence reads: CASSLVPGTEVGTEAFF. For the CDR3, the DNA is TGCGCCAGCAGCTTGGTTCCCGGGACAGAGGTGGGAACTGAAGCTTTCTTT. The gene calls are TRBV5-1 and TRBJ1-1; 7 bases match TRBD1. Germline CDR1 is SGHRS and CDR2 is YFSETQ. This CDR3 comprises 17 residues. Trimming cost V 0 bases and J 5 bases; bases outside gene matches: 13.

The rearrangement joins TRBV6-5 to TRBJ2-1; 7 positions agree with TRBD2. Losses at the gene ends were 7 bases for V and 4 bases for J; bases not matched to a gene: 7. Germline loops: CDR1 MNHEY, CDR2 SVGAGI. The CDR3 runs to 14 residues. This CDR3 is CASKAELAYNEQFF. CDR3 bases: TGTGCCAGCAAGGCTGAACTAGCGTACAATGAGCAGTTCTTC.

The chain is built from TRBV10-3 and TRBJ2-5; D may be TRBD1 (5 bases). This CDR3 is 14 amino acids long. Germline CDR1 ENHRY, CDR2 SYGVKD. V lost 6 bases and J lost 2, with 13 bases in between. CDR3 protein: CAISPDSGQETQYF. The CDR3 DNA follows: TGTGCCATCAGCCCCGATTCAGGGCAAGAGACCCAGTACTTC.

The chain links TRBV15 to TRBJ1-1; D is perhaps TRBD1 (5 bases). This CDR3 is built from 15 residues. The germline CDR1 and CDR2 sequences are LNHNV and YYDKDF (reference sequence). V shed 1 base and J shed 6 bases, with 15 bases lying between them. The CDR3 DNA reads TGTGCCACCAGCAGAGTGGACAACGCCATTGCTGAAGCTTTCTTT. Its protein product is CATSRVDNAIAEAFF.

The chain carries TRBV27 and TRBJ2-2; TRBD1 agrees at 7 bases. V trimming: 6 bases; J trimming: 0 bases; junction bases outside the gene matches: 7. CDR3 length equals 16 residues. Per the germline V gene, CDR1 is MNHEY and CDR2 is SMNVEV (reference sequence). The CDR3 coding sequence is TGTGCCAGCAGGCCACGACAGGGCCCGAACACCGGGGAGCTGTTTTTT. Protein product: CASRPRQGPNTGELFF.

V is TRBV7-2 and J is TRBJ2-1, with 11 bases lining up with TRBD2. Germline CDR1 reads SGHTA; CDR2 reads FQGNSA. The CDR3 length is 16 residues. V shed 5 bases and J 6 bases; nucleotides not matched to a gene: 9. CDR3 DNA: TGTGCCAGCAGCCCGGGACTAGCGGCATATTTCAATGAGCAGTTCTTC. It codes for CASSPGLAAYFNEQFF.

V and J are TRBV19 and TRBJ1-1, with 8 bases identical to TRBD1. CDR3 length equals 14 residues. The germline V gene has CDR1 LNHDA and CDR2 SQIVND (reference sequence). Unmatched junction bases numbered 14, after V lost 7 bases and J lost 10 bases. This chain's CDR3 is CASKAGQVVTPAFF. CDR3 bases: TGTGCCAGTAAGGCGGGACAGGTAGTTACCCCAGCTTTCTTT. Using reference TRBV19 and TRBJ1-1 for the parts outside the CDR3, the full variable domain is DGGITQSPKYLFRKEGQNVTLSCEQNLNHDAMYWYRQDPGQGLRLIYYSQIVNDFQKGDIAEGYSVSREKKESFPLTVTSAQKNPTAFYLCASKAGQVVTPAFFGQGTRLTVV.

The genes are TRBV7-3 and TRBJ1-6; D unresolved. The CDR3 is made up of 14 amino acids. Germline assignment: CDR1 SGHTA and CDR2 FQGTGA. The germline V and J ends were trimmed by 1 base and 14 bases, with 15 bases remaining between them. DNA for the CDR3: TGTGCCAGCAGCTTAAAGCGACGGGTACCAGCCCTCCACTTT. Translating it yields CASSLKRRVPALHF.

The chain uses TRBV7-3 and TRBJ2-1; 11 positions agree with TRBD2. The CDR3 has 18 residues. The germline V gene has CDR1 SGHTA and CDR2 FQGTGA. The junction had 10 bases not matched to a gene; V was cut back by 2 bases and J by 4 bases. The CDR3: CASSLSTTGTSGYNEQFF. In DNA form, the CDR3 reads TGTGCCAGCAGCTTATCCACAACAGGGACTAGCGGTTACAATGAGCAGTTCTTC.

Here the CDR3 DNA reads TGTGCCAGCAGCTTAACGGGACAGCTCTATGGCTACACCTTC. Translated: CASSLTGQLYGYTF. This chain connects TRBV7-8 to TRBJ1-2; 7 bases align to TRBD1. V lost 2 bases to trimming and J lost 4 bases; unmatched junction nucleotides: 4. The V gene's germline CDR1 is SGHVS and CDR2 FQNEAQ. The CDR3 runs 14 residues.

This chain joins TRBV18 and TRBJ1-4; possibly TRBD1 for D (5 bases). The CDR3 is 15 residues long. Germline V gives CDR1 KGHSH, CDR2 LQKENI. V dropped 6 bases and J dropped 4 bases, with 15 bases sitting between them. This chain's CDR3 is CASSPGGAFNEKLFF. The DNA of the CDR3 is TGTGCCAGCTCTCCGGGGGGAGCCTTTAATGAAAAACTGTTTTTT.